The 2 T cell receptor beta chains listed next were all sequenced from one sample in a study of T cell responses to AZD1222 COVID-19 vaccine. The data were produced by immunoSEQ multiplex PCR, yet TCRdb's version contains in-frame clones alone and is incomplete. The repertoire holds 90,000 to 120,000 clones, with 70% to 90% as singletons. Sequences were derived from peripheral blood, sampled 28 days after the second AZD1222 dose. The receptors were gathered from an adult who received the AZD1222 COVID-19 vaccine.

The CDR3 sequence: CASSSSLGQGSNQPQHF. The DNA of the CDR3 is TGTGCCAGCAGTTCAAGTTTAGGGCAGGGGAGCAATCAGCCCCAGCATTTT. The genes are TRBV6-2 or TRBV6-3 and TRBJ1-5; tentatively, D is TRBD1 (6 bases). The CDR3 is 17 residues long. V was trimmed by 4 bases and J by 1 base, leaving 17 bases between them. Germline CDR1 MNHEY, CDR2 SVGEGT.

This chain joins TRBV19 and TRBJ2-1; TRBD2 matches at 16 bases. Trimming at V came to 1 base and at J to 1 base, leaving 4 bases not matched to a gene. This CDR3 is 19 amino acids long. The germline V gene encodes CDR1 LNHDA and CDR2 SQIVND (reference sequence). The CDR3 bases are TGTGCCAGTAGTATAGCCCGGGGACTAGCGGGGGGGTCCTACAATGAGCAGTTCTTC. This codes for CASSIARGLAGGSYNEQFF.